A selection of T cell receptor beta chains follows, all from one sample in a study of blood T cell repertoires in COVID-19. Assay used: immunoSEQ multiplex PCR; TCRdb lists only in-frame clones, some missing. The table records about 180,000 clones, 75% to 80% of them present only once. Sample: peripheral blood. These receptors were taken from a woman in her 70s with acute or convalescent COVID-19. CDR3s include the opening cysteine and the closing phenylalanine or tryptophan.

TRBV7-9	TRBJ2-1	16	CASSKRGGSGYNEQFF
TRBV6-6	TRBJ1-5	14	CASHRDSSNQPQHF
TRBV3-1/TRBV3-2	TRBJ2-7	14	CASSQLPRTYEQYF
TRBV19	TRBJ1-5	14	CASSLDRAGQPQHF
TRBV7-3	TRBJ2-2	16	CASSLLASGNTGELFF
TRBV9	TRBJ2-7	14	CASSGGTVGIEQYF
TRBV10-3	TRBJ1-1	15	CAISAPTGGNTEAFF
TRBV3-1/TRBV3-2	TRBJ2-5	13	CASSQGDQETQYF
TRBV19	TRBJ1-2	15	CASSTTGGSGHGYTF
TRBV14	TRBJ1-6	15	CASSPLQGPNSPLHF
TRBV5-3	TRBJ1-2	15	CARSVDRGRGYGYTF
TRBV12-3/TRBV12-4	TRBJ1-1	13	CASSFRAETKAFF
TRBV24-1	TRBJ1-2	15	CATSDSTDRDYGYTF
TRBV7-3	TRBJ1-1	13	CASGRGLNTEAFF